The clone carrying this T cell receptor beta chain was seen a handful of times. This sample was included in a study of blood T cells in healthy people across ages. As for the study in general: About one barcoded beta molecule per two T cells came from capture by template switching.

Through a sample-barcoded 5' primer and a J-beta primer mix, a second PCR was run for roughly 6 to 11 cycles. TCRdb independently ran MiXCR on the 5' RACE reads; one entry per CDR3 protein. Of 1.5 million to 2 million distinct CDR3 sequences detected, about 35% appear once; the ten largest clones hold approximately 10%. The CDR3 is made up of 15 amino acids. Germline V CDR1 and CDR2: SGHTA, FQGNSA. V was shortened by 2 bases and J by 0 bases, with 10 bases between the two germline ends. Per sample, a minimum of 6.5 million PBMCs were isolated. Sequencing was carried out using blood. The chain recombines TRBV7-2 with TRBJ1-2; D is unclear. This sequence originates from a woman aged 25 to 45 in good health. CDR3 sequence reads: CASSLKSDSNYGYTF. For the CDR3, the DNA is TGTGCCAGCAGCTTAAAGTCGGATTCTAACTATGGCTACACCTTC.